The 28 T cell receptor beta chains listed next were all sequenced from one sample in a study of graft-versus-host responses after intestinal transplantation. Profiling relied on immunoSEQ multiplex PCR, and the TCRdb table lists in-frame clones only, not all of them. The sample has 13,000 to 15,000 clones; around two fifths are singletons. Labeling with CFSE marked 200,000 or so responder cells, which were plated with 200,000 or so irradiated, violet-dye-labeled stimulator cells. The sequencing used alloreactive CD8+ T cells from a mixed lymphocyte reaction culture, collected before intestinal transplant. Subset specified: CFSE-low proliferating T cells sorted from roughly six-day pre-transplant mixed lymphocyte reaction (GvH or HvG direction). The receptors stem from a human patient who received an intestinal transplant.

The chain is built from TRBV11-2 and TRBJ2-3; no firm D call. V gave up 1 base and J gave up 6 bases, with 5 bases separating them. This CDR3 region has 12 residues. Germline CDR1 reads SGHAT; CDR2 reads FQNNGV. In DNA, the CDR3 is TGTGCCAGCAGCTTAGTGGGCGATACGCAGTATTTT. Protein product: CASSLVGDTQYF.

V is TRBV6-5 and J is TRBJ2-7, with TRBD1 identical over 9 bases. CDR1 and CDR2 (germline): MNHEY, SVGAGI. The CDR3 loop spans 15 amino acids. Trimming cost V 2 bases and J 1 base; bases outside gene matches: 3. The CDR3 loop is CASSYGTGPSYEQYF. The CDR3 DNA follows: TGTGCCAGCAGTTACGGGACAGGGCCTTCCTACGAGCAGTACTTC.

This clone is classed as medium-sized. Here the CDR3 DNA reads TGTGCCTGGAGTGTACCCCTGTCGACTGCGTCCTACCAATTGCAGACCCAGTACTTC. Translated: CAWSVPLSTASYQLQTQYF. V gene TRBV30 combines with J gene TRBJ2-5, with D unresolved. The CDR3 has 19 amino acids. Germline CDR1 reads GTSNPN; CDR2 reads SVGIG (reference sequence). Trimming removed 0 bases from V and 6 bases from J, with 29 bases in between.

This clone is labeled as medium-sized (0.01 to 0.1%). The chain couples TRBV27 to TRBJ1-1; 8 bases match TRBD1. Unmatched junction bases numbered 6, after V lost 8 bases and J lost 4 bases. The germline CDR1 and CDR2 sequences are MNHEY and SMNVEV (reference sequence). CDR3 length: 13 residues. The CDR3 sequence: CASSQGVGTEAFF. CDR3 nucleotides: TGTGCCAGCTCACAGGGGGTTGGCACTGAAGCTTTCTTT.

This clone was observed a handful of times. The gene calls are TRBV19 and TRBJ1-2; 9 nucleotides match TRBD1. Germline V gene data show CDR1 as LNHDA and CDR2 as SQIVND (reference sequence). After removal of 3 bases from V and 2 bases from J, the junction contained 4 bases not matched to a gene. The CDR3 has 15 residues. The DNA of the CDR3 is TGTGCCAGTAGTATGTGGACAGGGGTAAACTATGGCTACACCTTC. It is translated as CASSMWTGVNYGYTF.

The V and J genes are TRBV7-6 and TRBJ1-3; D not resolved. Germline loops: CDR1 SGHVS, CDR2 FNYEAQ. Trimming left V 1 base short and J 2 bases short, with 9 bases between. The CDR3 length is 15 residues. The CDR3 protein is CASSLVGGTGNTIYF. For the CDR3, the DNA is TGTGCCAGCAGCTTAGTGGGAGGGACTGGAAACACCATATATTTT.

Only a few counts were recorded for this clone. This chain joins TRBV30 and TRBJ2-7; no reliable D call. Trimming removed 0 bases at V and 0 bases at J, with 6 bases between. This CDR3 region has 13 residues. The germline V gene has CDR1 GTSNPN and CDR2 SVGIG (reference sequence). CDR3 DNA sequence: TGTGCCTGGAGTGTAGCCTCCTCCTACGAGCAGTACTTC. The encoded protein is CAWSVASSYEQYF.

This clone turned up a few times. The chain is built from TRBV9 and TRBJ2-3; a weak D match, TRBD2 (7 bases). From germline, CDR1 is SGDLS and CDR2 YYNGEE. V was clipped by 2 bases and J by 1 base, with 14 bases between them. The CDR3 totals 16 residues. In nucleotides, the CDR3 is TGTGCCAGCAGCGTTCGAGGGGGGGACGGCACAGATACGCAGTATTTT. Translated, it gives CASSVRGGDGTDTQYF.

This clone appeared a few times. CDR3 bases: TGTGCCACCAGCAGAGAGGACAGGGGGCGCGAGCAGTACTTC. Translation gives CATSREDRGREQYF. The V call is TRBV15, the J call TRBJ2-7; 11 bases agree with TRBD1. V dropped 0 bases and J dropped 6; count of bases not matched to a gene: 1. CDR3 length: 14 residues. CDR1 LNHNV and CDR2 YYDKDF come from the germline V gene (reference sequence).

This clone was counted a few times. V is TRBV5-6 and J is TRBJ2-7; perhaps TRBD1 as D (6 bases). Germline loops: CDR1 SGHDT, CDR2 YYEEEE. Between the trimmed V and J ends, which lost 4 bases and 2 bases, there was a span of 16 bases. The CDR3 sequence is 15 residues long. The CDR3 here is CASSVRQVSPYEQYF. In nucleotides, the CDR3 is TGTGCCAGCAGCGTCAGACAGGTTTCGCCCTACGAGCAGTACTTC.

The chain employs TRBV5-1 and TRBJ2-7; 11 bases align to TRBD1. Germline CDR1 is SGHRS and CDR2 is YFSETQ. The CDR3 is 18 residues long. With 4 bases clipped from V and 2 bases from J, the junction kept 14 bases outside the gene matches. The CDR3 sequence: CASSPAGTGGESPYEQYF. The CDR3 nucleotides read TGCGCCAGCAGCCCAGCCGGGACAGGGGGTGAGAGCCCCTACGAGCAGTACTTC.

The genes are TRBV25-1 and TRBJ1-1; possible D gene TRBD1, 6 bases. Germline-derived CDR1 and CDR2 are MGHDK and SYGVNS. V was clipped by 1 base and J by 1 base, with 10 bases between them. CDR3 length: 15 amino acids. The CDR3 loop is CASSEWGHANTEAFF. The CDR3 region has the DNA TGTGCCAGCAGTGAATGGGGACACGCGAACACTGAAGCTTTCTTT.

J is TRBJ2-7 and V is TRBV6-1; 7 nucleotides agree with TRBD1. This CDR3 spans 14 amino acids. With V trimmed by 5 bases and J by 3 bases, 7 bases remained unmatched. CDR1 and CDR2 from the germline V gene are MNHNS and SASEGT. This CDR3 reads CASSSDRNYYEQYF. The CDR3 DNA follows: TGTGCCAGCAGTTCGGACAGGAATTACTACGAGCAGTACTTC.

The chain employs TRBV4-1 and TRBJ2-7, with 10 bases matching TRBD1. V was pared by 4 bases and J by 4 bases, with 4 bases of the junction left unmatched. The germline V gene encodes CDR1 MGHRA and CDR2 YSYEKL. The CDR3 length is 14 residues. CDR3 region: CASSLTGQGYEQYF. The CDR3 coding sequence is TGCGCCAGCAGCCTTACGGGACAGGGGTACGAGCAGTACTTC.

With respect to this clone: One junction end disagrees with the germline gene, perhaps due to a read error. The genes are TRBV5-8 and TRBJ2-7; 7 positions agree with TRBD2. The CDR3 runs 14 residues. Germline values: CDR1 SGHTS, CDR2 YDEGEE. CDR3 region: CATSRLAESYEQYF. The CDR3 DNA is TGTGCCACCAGCCGGCTAGCGGAATCCTACGAGCAGTACTTC.

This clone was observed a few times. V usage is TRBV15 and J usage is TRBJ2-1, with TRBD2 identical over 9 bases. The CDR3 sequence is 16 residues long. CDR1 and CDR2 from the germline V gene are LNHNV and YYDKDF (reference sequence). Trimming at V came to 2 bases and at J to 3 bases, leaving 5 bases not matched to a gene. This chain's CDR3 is CATSRSTSGVYNEQFF. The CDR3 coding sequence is TGTGCCACCAGCAGATCGACTAGCGGAGTCTACAATGAGCAGTTCTTC.

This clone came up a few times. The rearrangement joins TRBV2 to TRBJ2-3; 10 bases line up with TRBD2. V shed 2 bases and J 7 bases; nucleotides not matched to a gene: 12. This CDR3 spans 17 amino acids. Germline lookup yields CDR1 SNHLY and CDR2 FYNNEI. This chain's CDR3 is CASSERLAGVGSYTQYF. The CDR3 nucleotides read TGTGCCAGCAGTGAACGGCTAGCGGGAGTAGGCTCATATACGCAGTATTTT.

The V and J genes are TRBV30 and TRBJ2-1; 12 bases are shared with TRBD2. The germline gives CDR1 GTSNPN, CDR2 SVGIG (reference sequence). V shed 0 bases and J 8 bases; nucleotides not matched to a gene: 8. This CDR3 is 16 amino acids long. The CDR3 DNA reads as TGTGCCTGGAGTGTCATGACTAGCGGGAGATGGGATGAGCAGTTCTTC. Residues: CAWSVMTSGRWDEQFF.

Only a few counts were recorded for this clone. The DNA for the CDR3 is TGTGCCAGCAGCTTACAGGCCAGCTCCTACGAGCAGTACTTC. This sequence encodes CASSLQASSYEQYF. This chain uses TRBV5-4 with TRBJ2-7, with a tentative D call TRBD1 (5 bases). There are 14 residues in the CDR3. V lost 2 bases and J 0 bases, leaving 9 bases between the germline ends. Germline V CDR1 and CDR2: SGHNT, YYREEE (reference sequence).

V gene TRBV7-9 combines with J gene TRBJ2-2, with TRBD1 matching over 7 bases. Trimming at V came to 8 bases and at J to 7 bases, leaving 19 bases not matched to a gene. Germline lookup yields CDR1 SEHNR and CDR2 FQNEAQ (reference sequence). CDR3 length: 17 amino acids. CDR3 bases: TGTGCCAGCGATAGTGTGGGGACAGCGTCCTTGGTCGGGGAGCTGTTTTTT. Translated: CASDSVGTASLVGELFF.

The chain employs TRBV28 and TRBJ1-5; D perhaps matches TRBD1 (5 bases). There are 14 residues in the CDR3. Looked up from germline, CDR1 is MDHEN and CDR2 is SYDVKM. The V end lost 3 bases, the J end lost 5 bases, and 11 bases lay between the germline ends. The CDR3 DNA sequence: TGTGCCAGCAGTTTCTCAGACAGCTATCAGCCCCAGCATTTT. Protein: CASSFSDSYQPQHF.

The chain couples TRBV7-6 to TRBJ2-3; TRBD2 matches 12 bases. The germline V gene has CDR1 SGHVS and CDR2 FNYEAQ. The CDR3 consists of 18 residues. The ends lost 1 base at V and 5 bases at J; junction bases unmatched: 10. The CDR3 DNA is TGTGCCAGCAGCTTAGTCGTCCCTAGCGGGGGGGCCGAAGATACGCAGTATTTT. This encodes CASSLVVPSGGAEDTQYF.

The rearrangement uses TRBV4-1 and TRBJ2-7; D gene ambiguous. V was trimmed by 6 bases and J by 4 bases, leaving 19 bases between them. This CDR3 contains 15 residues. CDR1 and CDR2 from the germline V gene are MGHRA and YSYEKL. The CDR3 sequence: CASSLVGGYSYEQYF. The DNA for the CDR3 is TGCGCCAGCAGTCTGGTTGGCGGATATTCTTACGAGCAGTACTTC.

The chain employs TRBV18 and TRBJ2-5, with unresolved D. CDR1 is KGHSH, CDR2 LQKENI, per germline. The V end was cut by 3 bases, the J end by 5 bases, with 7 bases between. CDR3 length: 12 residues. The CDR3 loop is CASSPSGETQYF. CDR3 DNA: TGTGCCAGCTCACCTTCGGGTGAGACCCAGTACTTC. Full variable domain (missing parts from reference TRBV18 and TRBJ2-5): NAGVMQNPRHLVRRRGQEARLRCSPMKGHSHVYWYRQLPEEGLKFMVYLQKENIIDESGMPKERFSAEFPKEGPSILRIQQVVRGDSAAYFCASSPSGETQYFGPGTRLLVL.

CDR3 residues: CASSLAPAGNKDGYTF. CDR3 DNA sequence: TGTGCCAGCAGCTTAGCGCCGGCGGGGAACAAGGATGGCTACACCTTC. The chain carries TRBV7-6 and TRBJ1-2, with D uncertain. There are 16 residues in the CDR3. The ends were cut back, 0 bases at V and 6 bases at J, with 17 bases in the middle. The germline V gene encodes CDR1 SGHVS and CDR2 FNYEAQ.

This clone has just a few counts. The DNA of the CDR3 is TGTGCCAGCAGCTTATTTGGGACTAGCGGAAATTACGAGCAGTACTTC. It codes for CASSLFGTSGNYEQYF. The chain employs TRBV7-8 and TRBJ2-7; 11 bases agree with TRBD2. CDR1 is SGHVS and CDR2 is FQNEAQ in the germline V gene. The J segment lost 4 bases and the V segment lost 2 bases, leaving 7 bases of the junction unmatched. The CDR3 has 16 amino acids.

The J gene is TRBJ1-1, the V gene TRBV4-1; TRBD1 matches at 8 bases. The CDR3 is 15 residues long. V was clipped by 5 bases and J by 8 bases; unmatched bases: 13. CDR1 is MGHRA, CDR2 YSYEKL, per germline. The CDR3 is CASSAVWQGALEAFF. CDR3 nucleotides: TGCGCCAGCAGCGCTGTGTGGCAGGGGGCACTAGAAGCTTTCTTT.

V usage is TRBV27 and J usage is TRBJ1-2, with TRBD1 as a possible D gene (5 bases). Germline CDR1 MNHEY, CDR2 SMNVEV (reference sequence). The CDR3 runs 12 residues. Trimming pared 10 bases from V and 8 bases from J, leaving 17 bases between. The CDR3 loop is CATFTPGWGYTF. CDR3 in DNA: TGTGCCACTTTCACCCCAGGGTGGGGCTACACCTTC.